A selection of T cell receptor beta chains follows, all from one sample in a study of beta chain features in type 1 diabetes. Libraries were prepared by immunoSEQ multiplex PCR; TCRdb keeps only in-frame clonotypes and omits some of them. The sample holds fewer than 250,000 clones, 13% to 15% seen once. Source material: naive CD4+ T cells from blood. These receptors all come from a woman between 40 and 50 years old in good health. The CDR3 runs from the conserved cysteine through the conserved F or W. Each record gives: CDR3 protein, CDR3 DNA, D gene, clone size, V gene, J gene. The D gene is left open where the match is weak. Some rows have no size entry. The others give once, few or many, or a class for an expanded clone.

cdr3_aa: CASSPAQTGELFF
cdr3_nt: TGTGCCAGCAGCCCCGCCCAGACCGGGGAGCTGTTTTTT
d_call: -
clone_size: few
v_call: TRBV5-4
j_call: TRBJ2-2

cdr3_aa: CASSTGLVENEQFF
cdr3_nt: TGCGCCAGCAGCACGGGACTAGTTGAGAATGAGCAGTTCTTC
d_call: TRBD2
clone_size: -
v_call: TRBV5-1
j_call: TRBJ2-1

cdr3_aa: CSAQTTQNTEAFF
cdr3_nt: TGCAGCGCCCAAACCACTCAGAACACTGAAGCTTTCTTT
d_call: -
clone_size: -
v_call: TRBV29-1
j_call: TRBJ1-1

cdr3_aa: CASSSYDLGPQHF
cdr3_nt: TGTGCCAGCAGCTCCTATGATCTTGGGCCCCAGCATTTT
d_call: -
clone_size: few
v_call: TRBV5-4
j_call: TRBJ1-5

cdr3_aa: CASSQVGERGFF
cdr3_nt: TGCGCCAGCAGCCAAGTGGGGGAGCGGGGATTCTTC
d_call: TRBD2
clone_size: few
v_call: TRBV4-1
j_call: TRBJ2-1

cdr3_aa: CASREGQGTPSTDTQYF
cdr3_nt: TGTGCCAGCCGCGAGGGACAGGGGACGCCTAGCACAGATACGCAGTATTTT
d_call: TRBD1
clone_size: -
v_call: TRBV19
j_call: TRBJ2-3

cdr3_aa: CASRITGNTEAFF
cdr3_nt: TGTGCCAGCAGGATAACAGGGAACACTGAAGCTTTCTTT
d_call: -
clone_size: -
v_call: TRBV2
j_call: TRBJ1-1

cdr3_aa: CASRPLAGYNEQFF
cdr3_nt: TGTGCCAGCCGGCCCCTAGCGGGGTACAATGAGCAGTTCTTC
d_call: TRBD2
clone_size: few
v_call: TRBV2
j_call: TRBJ2-1

cdr3_aa: CASSGLSGGTDTQYF
cdr3_nt: TGTGCCAGCAGTGGACTATCAGGGGGCACAGATACGCAGTATTTT
d_call: -
clone_size: few
v_call: TRBV2
j_call: TRBJ2-3

cdr3_aa: CASSRGNYGYTF
cdr3_nt: TGTGCCAGCAGTCGGGGAAACTATGGCTACACCTTC
d_call: -
clone_size: -
v_call: TRBV2
j_call: TRBJ1-2

cdr3_aa: CASSRGDTGELFF
cdr3_nt: TGCGCCAGCAGTCGGGGGGACACCGGGGAGCTGTTTTTT
d_call: TRBD2
clone_size: -
v_call: TRBV5-1
j_call: TRBJ2-2

cdr3_aa: CAIQGTANTEAFF
cdr3_nt: TGTGCCATCCAGGGCACGGCGAACACTGAAGCTTTCTTT
d_call: -
clone_size: few
v_call: TRBV10-3
j_call: TRBJ1-1

cdr3_aa: CASSLYRDDEQYF
cdr3_nt: TGTGCCAGCAGCTTATACAGGGATGACGAGCAGTACTTC
d_call: -
clone_size: -
v_call: TRBV7-9
j_call: TRBJ2-7

cdr3_aa: CASSLGPTIVTQYF
cdr3_nt: TGTGCCAGCAGCCTAGGCCCGACTATAGTGACCCAGTACTTC
d_call: -
clone_size: few
v_call: TRBV11-2
j_call: TRBJ2-5

cdr3_aa: CASSQDRYRTQETQYF
cdr3_nt: TGTGCCAGCAGCCAAGATCGATATCGGACTCAAGAGACCCAGTACTTC
d_call: -
clone_size: few
v_call: TRBV14
j_call: TRBJ2-5

cdr3_aa: CASGVGTSGGYNEQFF
cdr3_nt: TGCGCCAGCGGCGTGGGGACTAGCGGGGGTTACAATGAGCAGTTCTTC
d_call: TRBD2
clone_size: -
v_call: TRBV5-1
j_call: TRBJ2-1

cdr3_aa: CASSYYRQSRTSGVNEQYF
cdr3_nt: TGTGCCAGCAGTTACTACAGGCAAAGTAGGACTAGCGGGGTCAACGAGCAGTACTTC
d_call: TRBD2
clone_size: -
v_call: TRBV27
j_call: TRBJ2-7

cdr3_aa: CASILQGLNTEAFF
cdr3_nt: TGTGCCAGCATCCTCCAGGGGCTGAACACTGAAGCTTTCTTT
d_call: -
clone_size: -
v_call: TRBV6-5
j_call: TRBJ1-1

cdr3_aa: CASSLRELNTEAFF
cdr3_nt: TGTGCCAGCAGCCTAAGGGAGTTAAACACTGAAGCTTTCTTT
d_call: -
clone_size: -
v_call: TRBV7-2
j_call: TRBJ1-1

cdr3_aa: CASSQDVSGASEAFF
cdr3_nt: TGTGCCAGCAGCCAAGATGTGTCAGGGGCTTCTGAAGCTTTCTTT
d_call: -
clone_size: few
v_call: TRBV14
j_call: TRBJ1-1

cdr3_aa: CASSRLGTFNEQFF
cdr3_nt: TGTGCCAGCAGCCGCCTAGGAACTTTTAATGAGCAGTTCTTC
d_call: -
clone_size: few
v_call: TRBV4-2
j_call: TRBJ2-1

cdr3_aa: CASCRDTEAFF
cdr3_nt: TGCGCCAGCTGCCGGGACACTGAAGCTTTCTTT
d_call: -
clone_size: few
v_call: TRBV5-1
j_call: TRBJ1-1

cdr3_aa: CASSPGLTGNAYNSPLHF
cdr3_nt: TGCGCCAGCAGCCCGGGGTTGACGGGAAATGCCTATAATTCACCCCTCCACTTT
d_call: -
clone_size: few
v_call: TRBV5-1
j_call: TRBJ1-6

cdr3_aa: CASSSIPASGGAGEQYF
cdr3_nt: TGCGCCAGCAGTAGTATCCCGGCTAGCGGGGGGGCAGGTGAGCAGTACTTC
d_call: TRBD2
clone_size: -
v_call: TRBV5-1
j_call: TRBJ2-7

cdr3_aa: CAISLQGSNQPQHF
cdr3_nt: TGTGCCATCAGCTTACAGGGAAGCAATCAGCCCCAGCATTTT
d_call: -
clone_size: -
v_call: TRBV10-3
j_call: TRBJ1-5

cdr3_aa: CASRLAGGRNTGELFF
cdr3_nt: TGTGCCAGTAGGCTAGCGGGGGGGCGGAACACCGGGGAGCTGTTTTTT
d_call: TRBD2
clone_size: -
v_call: TRBV19
j_call: TRBJ2-2